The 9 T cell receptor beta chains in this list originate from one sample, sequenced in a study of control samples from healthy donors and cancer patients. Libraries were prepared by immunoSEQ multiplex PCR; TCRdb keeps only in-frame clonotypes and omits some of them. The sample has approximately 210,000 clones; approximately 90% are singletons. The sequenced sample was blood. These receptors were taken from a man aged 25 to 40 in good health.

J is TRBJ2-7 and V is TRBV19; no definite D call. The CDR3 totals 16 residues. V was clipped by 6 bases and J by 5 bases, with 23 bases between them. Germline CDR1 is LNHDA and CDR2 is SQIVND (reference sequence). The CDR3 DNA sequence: TGTGCCAGTAGGGATCTGGGCACTACTAAAATCGACGAGCAGTACTTC. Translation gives CASRDLGTTKIDEQYF.

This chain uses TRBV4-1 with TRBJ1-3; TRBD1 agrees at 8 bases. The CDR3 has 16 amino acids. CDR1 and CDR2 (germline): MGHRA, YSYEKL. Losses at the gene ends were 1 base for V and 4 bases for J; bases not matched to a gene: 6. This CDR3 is CASSQGSQGGGNTIYF. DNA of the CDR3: TGCGCCAGCAGCCAAGGGTCACAGGGGGGCGGAAACACCATATATTTT.

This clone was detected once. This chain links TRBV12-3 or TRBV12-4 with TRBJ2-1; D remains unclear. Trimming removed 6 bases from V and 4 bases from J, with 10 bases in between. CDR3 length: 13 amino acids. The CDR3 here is CASRSGGYNEQFF. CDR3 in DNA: TGTGCCAGCAGGTCCGGTGGATACAATGAGCAGTTCTTC.

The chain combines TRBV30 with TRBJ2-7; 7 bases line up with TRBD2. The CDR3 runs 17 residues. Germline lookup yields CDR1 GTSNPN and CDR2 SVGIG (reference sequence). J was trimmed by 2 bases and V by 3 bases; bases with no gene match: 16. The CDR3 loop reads CAWRSRGGGLTTYEQYF. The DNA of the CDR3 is TGTGCCTGGAGATCAAGGGGCGGGGGACTGACCACCTACGAGCAGTACTTC.

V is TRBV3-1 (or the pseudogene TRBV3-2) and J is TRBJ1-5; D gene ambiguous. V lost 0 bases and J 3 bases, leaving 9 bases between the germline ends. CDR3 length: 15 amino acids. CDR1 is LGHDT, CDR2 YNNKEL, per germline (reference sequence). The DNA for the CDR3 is TGTGCCAGCAGCCAAGATACGACGGCCAATCAGCCCCAGCATTTT. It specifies CASSQDTTANQPQHF.

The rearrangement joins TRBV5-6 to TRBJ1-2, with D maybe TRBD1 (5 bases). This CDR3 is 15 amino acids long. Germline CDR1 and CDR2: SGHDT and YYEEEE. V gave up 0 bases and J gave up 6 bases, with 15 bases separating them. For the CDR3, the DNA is TGTGCCAGCAGCTTGGTGGGACCCCTGGAAAATGGCTACACCTTC. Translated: CASSLVGPLENGYTF.

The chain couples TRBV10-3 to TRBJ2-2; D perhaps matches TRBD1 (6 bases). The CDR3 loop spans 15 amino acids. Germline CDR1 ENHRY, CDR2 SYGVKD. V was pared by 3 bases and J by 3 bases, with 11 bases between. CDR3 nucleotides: TGTGCCATCAGTGACTCAGGGGTTGACACCGGGGAGCTGTTTTTT. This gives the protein CAISDSGVDTGELFF.

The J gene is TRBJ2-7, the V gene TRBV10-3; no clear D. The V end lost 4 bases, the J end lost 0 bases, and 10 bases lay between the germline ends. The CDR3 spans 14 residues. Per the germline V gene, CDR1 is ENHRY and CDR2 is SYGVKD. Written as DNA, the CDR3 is TGTGCCATCAGTGCCACAGAATCCTCCTACGAGCAGTACTTC. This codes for CAISATESSYEQYF.

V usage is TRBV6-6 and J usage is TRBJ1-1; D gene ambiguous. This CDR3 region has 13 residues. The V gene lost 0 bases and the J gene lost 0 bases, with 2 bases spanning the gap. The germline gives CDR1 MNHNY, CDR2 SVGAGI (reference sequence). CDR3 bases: TGTGCCAGCAGTTACTCCCTGAACACTGAAGCTTTCTTT. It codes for CASSYSLNTEAFF.